These 28 T cell receptor beta chains came from one sample sequenced in a study of T-cell memory formation after mild COVID-19. TCRdb called the 5' RACE reads again in MiXCR, with one record for every CDR3 protein. Of a few hundred thousand distinct CDR3 sequences in the sample, roughly a fifth are singletons; the top ten hold 20% to 25%. Sequencing input: PBMCs or a T cell subset sorted from them (not recorded which). The receptors come from a man aged 18 to 29 who had mild COVID-19 (a few samples of this study predate the infection). Cell type and time point are not known.

This clonotype was recorded a few times. V usage is TRBV5-5 and J usage is TRBJ1-6; 7 nucleotides line up with TRBD1. V gave up 0 bases and J gave up 11 bases; unmatched junction bases: 8. The CDR3 totals 15 residues. Germline values: CDR1 SGHKS, CDR2 YYEKEE (reference sequence). CDR3 region: CASSLDVGGLAPLHF. The CDR3 DNA sequence: TGTGCCAGCAGCTTGGATGTAGGGGGCTTAGCACCCCTCCACTTT.

This clonotype was recorded a few times. This sequence joins TRBV10-3 and TRBJ2-5; 9 bases agree with TRBD2. This CDR3 contains 14 residues. From germline, CDR1 is ENHRY and CDR2 SYGVKD. Trimming cost V 10 bases and J 2 bases; bases outside gene matches: 8. The chain's CDR3 is CATRPLAGQETQYF. CDR3 bases: TGTGCCACCAGACCGCTAGCGGGGCAAGAGACCCAGTACTTC.

V and J are TRBV7-2 and TRBJ2-5; D remains unclear. Germline lookup yields CDR1 SGHTA and CDR2 FQGNSA. Trimming cost V 4 bases and J 5 bases, with 11 bases left between them. The CDR3 loop spans 13 amino acids. The CDR3 nucleotides read TGTGCCAGCAGCTCAACAGTTCTCGAGACCCAGTACTTC. This codes for CASSSTVLETQYF.

This clonotype was detected a few times. V usage is TRBV4-1 and J usage is TRBJ2-7; D ambiguous. Germline CDR1 and CDR2: MGHRA and YSYEKL. V lost 1 base, J lost 0 bases, and 10 bases lay in between. The CDR3 spans 15 residues. The DNA for the CDR3 is TGCGCCAGCAGCCAAGGGCCCATCGACTCCTACGAGCAGTACTTC. This encodes CASSQGPIDSYEQYF.

The J gene is TRBJ1-2, the V gene TRBV5-1; D is possibly TRBD1 (5 bases). The CDR3 runs 16 residues. V was clipped by 3 bases and J by 8 bases, with 23 bases between them. Germline lookup yields CDR1 SGHRS and CDR2 YFSETQ. The CDR3 loop reads CASSSATGPEIGGYTF. For the CDR3, the DNA is TGCGCCAGCAGCTCGGCAACGGGACCGGAGATAGGGGGCTACACCTTC.

This clonotype was seen only a few times. V usage is TRBV6-5 and J usage is TRBJ2-5; D is uncertain. The CDR3 is 14 amino acids. Germline CDR1 is MNHEY and CDR2 is SVGAGI. V lost 2 bases, J lost 5 bases, and 12 bases lay in between. The CDR3 coding sequence is TGTGCCAGCAGTTACGAGTACGCCCGGGAGACCCAGTACTTC. Encoded protein: CASSYEYARETQYF.

This clonotype was counted between two and nine times. The V and J genes are TRBV6-6 and TRBJ1-3; D is ambiguous. CDR1 and CDR2 (germline): MNHNY, SVGAGI (reference sequence). The V end was cut by 1 base, the J end by 1 base, with 5 bases between. The length of the CDR3 is 14 residues. Here the CDR3 DNA reads TGTGCCAGCAGTTACTTGAGTTCTGGAAACACCATATATTTT. Translated: CASSYLSSGNTIYF.

V usage is TRBV4-1 and J usage is TRBJ2-6; possibly TRBD1 for D (5 bases). The CDR3 covers 15 residues. V shed 5 bases and J shed 1 base, with 9 bases lying between them. Germline V CDR1 and CDR2: MGHRA, YSYEKL. Written as DNA, the CDR3 is TGCGCCAGCAGCTTACGACAGTCTGGGGCCAACGTCCTGACTTTC. Residues: CASSLRQSGANVLTF.

This clonotype was seen at least ten times. The chain couples TRBV29-1 to TRBJ1-4; no definite D call. The germline V and J ends were trimmed by 4 bases and 7 bases, with 13 bases remaining between them. Germline V gene data show CDR1 as SQVTM and CDR2 as ANQGSEA. The CDR3 runs 13 residues. Here the CDR3 DNA reads TGCAGCGTTGGAGAGAAACCCTTTGAAAAACTGTTTTTT. This translates into CSVGEKPFEKLFF.

CDR3 loop: CASSLTPGQGAHVAYQPQHF. In DNA, the CDR3 is TGTGCCAGCAGCCTTACCCCGGGACAGGGGGCGCATGTTGCATATCAGCCCCAGCATTTT. The chain couples TRBV12-3 or TRBV12-4 to TRBJ1-5; 12 nucleotides line up with TRBD1. This CDR3 region has 20 residues. V was clipped by 6 bases and J by 5 bases; unmatched bases: 20.

In this sample, this clonotype turned up many times. The chain joins TRBV6-6 to TRBJ1-6; TRBD1 aligns across 7 bases. CDR1 MNHNY and CDR2 SVGAGI come from the germline V gene (reference sequence). J lost 10 bases, V lost 6 bases, and 9 bases had no gene match. The CDR3 loop spans 14 amino acids. The DNA of the CDR3 is TGTGCCAGCAGGCGGACAGGACAGATCTCACCCCTCCACTTT. It encodes CASRRTGQISPLHF.

This clonotype was counted at least ten times. The gene calls are TRBV5-1 and TRBJ2-2; D may be TRBD1 (6 bases). This CDR3 has 16 amino acids. With 0 bases removed from V and 9 bases from J, the gap between germline ends came to 18 bases. Germline V gene sequence: CDR1 SGHRS, CDR2 YFSETQ. The CDR3 DNA sequence: TGCGCCAGCAGCTTGGGGACTCCACAGGGTGCATGGGAGCTGTTTTTT. It translates to CASSLGTPQGAWELFF. The complete variable domain, with remaining parts taken from reference TRBV5-1 and TRBJ2-2, reads KAGVTQTPRYLIKTRGQQVTLSCSPISGHRSVSWYQQTPGQGLQFLFEYFSETQRNKGNFPGRFSGRQFSNSRSEMNVSTLELGDSALYLCASSLGTPQGAWELFFGEGSRLTVL.

This chain connects TRBV6-9 to TRBJ2-5; 8 bases line up with TRBD2. Per the germline V gene, CDR1 is MNHGY and CDR2 is SVAAGI. This CDR3 is 16 amino acids long. Trimming removed 4 bases from V and 4 bases from J; junction bases left unmatched: 11. CDR3 coding DNA: TGTGCCAGCAGTTCCCGGCGGAGCGGGAGAATAGAGACCCAGTACTTC. This translates into CASSSRRSGRIETQYF.

The V gene is TRBV6-1, the J gene TRBJ2-7; 7 bases match TRBD1. The CDR3 loop spans 15 amino acids. The germline CDR1 and CDR2 sequences are MNHNS and SASEGT. The J segment lost 2 bases and the V segment lost 4 bases, leaving 8 bases of the junction unmatched. The chain's CDR3 is CASSVTGVNAYEQYV. CDR3 DNA: TGTGCCAGCAGTGTCACAGGGGTAAACGCCTACGAGCAGTACGTC.

This clonotype was observed a handful of times. The chain recombines TRBV28 with TRBJ2-7; maybe TRBD1 (6 bases). V was shortened by 8 bases and J by 2 bases, with 13 bases between the two germline ends. CDR1 is MDHEN and CDR2 is SYDVKM in the germline V gene. The CDR3 contains 13 residues. In DNA, the CDR3 is TGTGCCAGCGGGTCACAGGGCCCCTACGAGCAGTACGTC. Translation: CASGSQGPYEQYV.

In its sample, this clonotype was seen many times. The chain is built from TRBV9 and TRBJ1-2, with TRBD1 matching 9 bases. Unmatched junction bases numbered 5, after V lost 4 bases and J lost 4 bases. Germline-derived CDR1 and CDR2 are SGDLS and YYNGEE. The CDR3 loop spans 14 amino acids. The CDR3 region is CASSPGQGPYGYTF. CDR3 DNA sequence: TGTGCCAGCAGCCCAGGACAGGGGCCCTATGGCTACACCTTC.

The rearrangement uses TRBV12-3 or TRBV12-4 and TRBJ2-1; possibly TRBD2 for D (6 bases). CDR3 length equals 15 residues. Trimming took 3 bases from V and 5 from J, leaving 14 bases between them. CDR3 in amino acids: CASSLGTQSHNEQFF. The CDR3 DNA follows: TGTGCCAGCAGTTTGGGGACTCAATCCCACAATGAGCAGTTCTTC.

This rearrangement joins TRBV6-5 to TRBJ2-5, with D perhaps TRBD2 (5 bases). V was shortened by 0 bases and J by 6 bases, with 11 bases between the two germline ends. The length of the CDR3 is 14 residues. In germline, CDR1 is MNHEY, CDR2 SVGAGI. The chain's CDR3 is CASSYSSGRQTQYF. The CDR3 DNA sequence: TGTGCCAGCAGTTACTCGAGCGGAAGGCAGACCCAGTACTTC.

The chain combines TRBV18 with TRBJ2-4; D gene uncertain. Germline lookup yields CDR1 KGHSH and CDR2 LQKENI. V was trimmed by 6 bases and J by 1 base, leaving 10 bases between them. The CDR3 extends over 14 amino acids. CDR3 protein: CASSFYLAKNIQYF. In DNA, the CDR3 is TGTGCCAGCTCTTTTTATTTGGCCAAAAACATTCAGTACTTC.

This chain joins TRBV9 and TRBJ1-1; TRBD1 might be the D (5 bases). The V end lost 0 bases, the J end lost 3 bases, and 12 bases lay between the germline ends. The CDR3 loop spans 15 amino acids. Germline-derived CDR1 and CDR2 are SGDLS and YYNGEE. CDR3 in amino acids: CASSVEGFGYTEAFF. CDR3 nucleotides: TGTGCCAGCAGCGTAGAGGGGTTCGGGTACACTGAAGCTTTCTTT.

CDR3 DNA sequence: TGTGCCAGCAGACGACAGGACCTTGAGTTCGGCTACACCTTC. This codes for CASRRQDLEFGYTF. The chain carries TRBV3-1 and TRBJ1-2; a possible D gene is TRBD1 (6 bases). Trimming removed 6 bases at V and 8 bases at J, with 19 bases between. CDR1 is LGHDT, CDR2 YNNKEL, per germline (reference sequence). The CDR3 totals 14 residues. Full variable domain (rest looked up from reference TRBV3-1 and TRBJ1-2): DTAVSQTPKYLVTQMGNDKSIKCEQNLGHDTMYWYKQDSKKFLKIMFSYNNKELIINETVPNRFSPKSPDKAHLNLHINSLELGDSAVYFCASRRQDLEFGYTFGSGTRLTVV.

A few counts support this clonotype. The chain employs TRBV7-3 and TRBJ2-3; the D call may be TRBD1 or TRBD2 (6 bases each). This CDR3 comprises 13 residues. The V gene's germline CDR1 is SGHTA and CDR2 FQGTGA. Trimming stripped 8 bases from V and 0 bases from J, with 9 bases between. The CDR3 DNA sequence: TGTGCCAGCCGGAGGGGGAGCACAGATACGCAGTATTTT. This gives the protein CASRRGSTDTQYF.

The chain uses TRBV7-3 and TRBJ2-5; 7 bases map to TRBD1. V trimming: 2 bases; J trimming: 1 base; junction bases outside the gene matches: 4. The CDR3 consists of 15 residues. Germline-derived CDR1 and CDR2 are SGHTA and FQGTGA. The CDR3 is CASSLYEGAQETQYF. The DNA for the CDR3 is TGTGCCAGCAGCTTATACGAGGGGGCCCAAGAGACCCAGTACTTC.

This chain uses TRBV4-2 with TRBJ2-2; D is perhaps TRBD2 (6 bases). V dropped 8 bases and J dropped 1 base, with 11 bases sitting between them. Germline V gene sequence: CDR1 LGHNA, CDR2 YNFKEQ. This CDR3 region has 14 residues. DNA for the CDR3: TGTGCCAGCGGAAAAGCGGGGAACACCGGGGAGCTGTTTTTT. Encoded protein: CASGKAGNTGELFF.

The CDR3: CASSPAGNTEAFF. DNA of the CDR3: TGTGCCAGCTCACCGGCGGGGAACACTGAAGCTTTCTTT. The chain recombines TRBV18 with TRBJ1-1; no reliable D call. CDR1 and CDR2 (germline): KGHSH, LQKENI. The CDR3 sequence is 13 residues long. V was clipped by 3 bases and J by 1 base, with 6 bases between them.

J is TRBJ1-3 and V is TRBV6-5; TRBD1 is a possible D gene (5 bases). Per germline, CDR1 MNHEY and CDR2 SVGAGI. The CDR3 loop spans 16 amino acids. The V and J ends lost 0 bases and 5 bases respectively, with 14 bases between them. This CDR3 is CASSYSRAGGRNTIYF. The CDR3 DNA follows: TGTGCCAGCAGTTACTCGAGGGCCGGGGGGAGAAACACCATATATTTT.

This rearrangement joins TRBV28 to TRBJ2-7; 9 positions agree with TRBD1. V dropped 7 bases and J dropped 4; count of bases not matched to a gene: 11. Germline V gene sequence: CDR1 MDHEN, CDR2 SYDVKM. The CDR3 totals 15 residues. CDR3 coding DNA: TGTGCCAGCACCCCCGCCGGGACAGGGACTTACGAGCAGTACTTC. Translated, it gives CASTPAGTGTYEQYF.

V usage is TRBV29-1 and J usage is TRBJ1-1, with D tentatively TRBD1 (5 bases). The CDR3 covers 14 residues. V was shortened by 6 bases and J by 0 bases, with 14 bases between the two germline ends. Germline assignment: CDR1 SQVTM and CDR2 ANQGSEA. CDR3 nucleotides: TGCAGCGTGTGGGATGAGGGGATGAACACTGAAGCTTTCTTT. Protein: CSVWDEGMNTEAFF.